The clone carrying this T cell receptor (beta chain) was seen once. The data were taken from a study of control samples from healthy donors and cancer patients. The V gene lost 0 bases and the J gene lost 6 bases, with 9 bases spanning the gap. The CDR3 sequence is 13 residues long. CDR1 is SGDLS, CDR2 YYNGEE, per germline. TCRdb's copy holds only in-frame clones and misses some; the assay was immunoSEQ multiplex PCR. Of around 28,000 clones in the sample, about nine tenths were seen once. Sequencing used PBMCs. The TCR originated in a man aged 45-65 years with lung cancer. This rearrangement joins TRBV9 to TRBJ2-5, with D unresolved. The CDR3 loop is CASSVDLYKTQYF. CDR3 coding DNA: TGTGCCAGCAGCGTAGATCTCTACAAGACCCAGTACTTC.